Following are 8 T cell receptor beta chains from one sample sequenced in a study of T cells in Graves' hyperthyroidism and ophthalmopathy. RNA transcripts provided the source from which TCR beta CDR3 regions were amplified. A set of HTBI primers served as the primers for a first-round RT-PCR of the TCR CDR3. Via MiXCR, TCRdb re-called the multiplex PCR reads, giving one row per CDR3 protein. Of approximately 640,000 distinct CDR3 sequences listed, roughly 45% were seen once; the top ten hold approximately 7.2%. The sequenced sample consisted of peripheral blood or thyroid tissue (not recorded which). Receptors were obtained from an adult man with Graves' disease, either hyperthyroidism or ophthalmopathy (not recorded which).

This sequence joins TRBV7-6 and TRBJ2-7; tentatively, D is TRBD1 (6 bases). V was clipped by 2 bases and J by 5 bases, with 16 bases between them. Germline lookup yields CDR1 SGHVS and CDR2 FNYEAQ. The CDR3 sequence is 15 residues long. As DNA, the CDR3 is TGTGCCAGCAGCTTATGGGCTAAGGGGGTCGACGAGCAGTACTTC. Translation: CASSLWAKGVDEQYF.

The chain combines TRBV5-4 with TRBJ2-7; 8 nucleotides agree with TRBD1. The trim removed 1 base at V and 4 bases at J, leaving 1 base unmatched. The CDR3 has 13 amino acids. In germline, CDR1 is SGHNT, CDR2 YYREEE (reference sequence). The CDR3 loop is CASSLWTGYEQYF. DNA of the CDR3: TGTGCCAGCAGCTTGTGGACAGGGTACGAGCAGTACTTC.

Comment on this clonotype: Relative to the germline gene, one junction end is altered; a read error may explain this. This sequence joins TRBV12-3 or TRBV12-4 and TRBJ1-5, with a possible D match to TRBD1 (6 bases). This CDR3 is built from 16 residues. The CDR3 DNA follows: TGTGCCAGCACCAAAAGCGAAGAGACCCCCGGGGGCCCGACGCTTTTT. Its protein is CASTKSEETPGGPTLF.

V gene TRBV7-8 combines with J gene TRBJ2-2; 9 bases map to TRBD1. V lost 4 bases to trimming and J lost 6 bases; unmatched junction nucleotides: 6. The germline CDR1 and CDR2 sequences are SGHVS and FQNEAQ. The CDR3 spans 15 residues. CDR3 DNA: TGTGCCAGCAGCTATAGGGGACAGGGCGCCGGGGAGCTGTTTTTT. It codes for CASSYRGQGAGELFF.

In this sample, this clonotype turned up many times. The CDR3 reads CASSSKETQYF. The CDR3 region has the DNA TGTGCCAGCAGCTCGAAAGAGACCCAGTACTTC. This sequence joins TRBV7-9 and TRBJ2-5; D not certain. The CDR3 length is 11 residues. Trimming shortened V by 4 bases and J by 3 bases, and 3 bases separated the two germline ends. Germline CDR1 SEHNR, CDR2 FQNEAQ (reference sequence).

This clonotype appeared a few times. The V gene is TRBV20-1, the J gene TRBJ1-2; D is undetermined. Germline assignment: CDR1 DFQATT and CDR2 SNEGSKA (reference sequence). Trimming shortened V by 1 base and J by 1 base, and 10 bases separated the two germline ends. CDR3 length: 14 residues. The CDR3 sequence: CSARGQTNNYGYTF. The CDR3 coding sequence is TGCAGTGCTAGAGGGCAGACAAATAACTATGGCTACACCTTC.

The chain carries TRBV5-1 and TRBJ2-5; 11 bases are a match to TRBD2. Trimming cost V 6 bases and J 3 bases; bases outside gene matches: 4. The CDR3 is 14 residues long. Germline CDR1 and CDR2: SGHRS and YFSETQ. This chain's CDR3 is CASMTSGTKETQYF. The DNA of the CDR3 is TGCGCCAGCATGACTAGCGGGACTAAAGAGACCCAGTACTTC.

This clonotype was detected ten times or more. The chain carries TRBV5-1 and TRBJ1-2; weak D call: TRBD1 (6 bases). Germline V gives CDR1 SGHRS, CDR2 YFSETQ. There are 15 residues in the CDR3. V gave up 1 base and J gave up 8 bases, with 18 bases separating them. Here the CDR3 reads CASSLKTRGAEGYTF. The CDR3 nucleotides are TGCGCCAGCAGCTTGAAGACGCGGGGGGCTGAGGGCTACACCTTC.